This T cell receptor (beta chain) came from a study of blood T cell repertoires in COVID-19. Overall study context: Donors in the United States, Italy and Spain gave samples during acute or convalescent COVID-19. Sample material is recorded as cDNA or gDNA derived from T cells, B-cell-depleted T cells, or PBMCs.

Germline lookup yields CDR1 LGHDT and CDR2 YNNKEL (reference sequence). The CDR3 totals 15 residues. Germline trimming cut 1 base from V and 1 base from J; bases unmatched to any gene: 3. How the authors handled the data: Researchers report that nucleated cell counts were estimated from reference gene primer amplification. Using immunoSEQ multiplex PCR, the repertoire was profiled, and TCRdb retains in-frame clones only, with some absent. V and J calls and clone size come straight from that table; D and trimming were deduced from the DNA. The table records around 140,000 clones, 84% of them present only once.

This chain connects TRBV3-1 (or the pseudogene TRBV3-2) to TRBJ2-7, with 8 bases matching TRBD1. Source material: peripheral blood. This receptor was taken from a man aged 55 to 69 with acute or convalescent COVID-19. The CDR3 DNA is TGTGCCAGCAGCCAAGGGACAGGGAATTCCTACGAGCAGTACTTC. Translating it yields CASSQGTGNSYEQYF.